The 18 T cell receptor beta chains in this list originate from one sample, sequenced in a study of human thymus T cells. Sequenced by immunoSEQ multiplex PCR; TCRdb stores in-frame clones only, minus some. The table includes about 60,000 clones, approximately 95% detected once. Sequenced: blood. The source of these receptors is a boy under three years old with a congenital heart defect but otherwise immunologically healthy.

The chain has TRBV10-3 and TRBJ2-3, with D maybe TRBD2 (6 bases). Trimming removed 0 bases from V and 3 bases from J, with 16 bases in between. Looked up from germline, CDR1 is ENHRY and CDR2 is SYGVKD. This CDR3 contains 17 residues. CDR3 loop: CAISESKSGPATDTQYF. The CDR3, as DNA: TGTGCCATCAGTGAGTCGAAGAGCGGGCCCGCAACAGATACGCAGTATTTT.

V gene TRBV5-1 combines with J gene TRBJ2-1; D may be TRBD1 (6 bases). The CDR3 contains 15 residues. V lost 0 bases, J lost 7 bases, and 14 bases lay in between. Germline values: CDR1 SGHRS, CDR2 YFSETQ. The CDR3 spells CASSLEEGGWNEQFF. The CDR3, as DNA: TGCGCCAGCAGCTTGGAGGAAGGGGGTTGGAATGAGCAGTTCTTC.

This chain links TRBV29-1 with TRBJ2-2; 9 bases align to TRBD1. The V gene end was trimmed by 7 bases and the J gene end by 4 bases; junction bases not matched to a gene: 19. Germline assignment: CDR1 SQVTM and CDR2 ANQGSEA. The CDR3 has 18 amino acids. The CDR3 reads CSAHVPGQGWLGTGELFF. The CDR3 bases are TGCAGCGCCCATGTCCCGGGACAGGGCTGGTTGGGCACCGGGGAGCTGTTTTTT.

This clone was picked up one time. V gene TRBV19 combines with J gene TRBJ1-1; 12 nucleotides agree with TRBD1. The V segment lost 5 bases and the J segment 1 base; nucleotides outside the gene matches: 2. Germline V gives CDR1 LNHDA, CDR2 SQIVND (reference sequence). There are 15 residues in the CDR3. CDR3 in DNA: TGTGCCAGTAGTGGGACAGGGGGCTGGAACACTGAAGCTTTCTTT. Protein sequence: CASSGTGGWNTEAFF.

This clone was observed once. The chain carries TRBV28 and TRBJ2-5; 7 bases map to TRBD1. The V segment lost 5 bases and the J segment 4 bases; nucleotides outside the gene matches: 4. Germline V lookup: CDR1 MDHEN, CDR2 SYDVKM. The CDR3 spans 13 residues. The CDR3 region is CASSPRQGETQYF. In DNA, the CDR3 is TGTGCCAGCAGTCCCAGACAGGGAGAGACCCAGTACTTC.

This clone was found a few times. The chain uses TRBV20-1 and TRBJ1-1; maybe TRBD1 (6 bases). This CDR3 is built from 11 residues. CDR1 and CDR2 from the germline V gene are DFQATT and SNEGSKA (reference sequence). The V and J ends lost 5 bases and 5 bases respectively, with 9 bases between them. The CDR3: CSASGETEAFF. The CDR3 coding sequence is TGCAGTGCTTCAGGGGAGACTGAAGCTTTCTTT.

The V gene is TRBV6-1, the J gene TRBJ2-1; D uncertain. This CDR3 spans 14 amino acids. Looked up from germline, CDR1 is MNHNS and CDR2 is SASEGT. The V end lost 2 bases, the J end lost 7 bases, and 12 bases lay between the germline ends. The CDR3 here is CASSELYSRNEQFF. The CDR3 coding sequence is TGTGCCAGCAGTGAACTGTATTCAAGGAATGAGCAGTTCTTC.

The rearrangement uses TRBV14 and TRBJ2-5; D may match TRBD1 or TRBD2 (7 bases each). The CDR3 has 15 residues. The ends were cut back, 3 bases at V and 5 bases at J, with 16 bases in the middle. The germline CDR1 and CDR2 sequences are SGHDN and FVKESK. CDR3 loop: CASSQTTGRGETQYF. The CDR3 DNA sequence: TGTGCCAGCAGCCAGACGACAGGGCGGGGGGAGACCCAGTACTTC.

V gene TRBV4-3 combines with J gene TRBJ2-1; unclear D gene. The CDR3 consists of 16 residues. The germline V and J ends were trimmed by 0 bases and 4 bases, with 13 bases remaining between them. Germline CDR1 and CDR2: LGHNA and YSLEER. The CDR3 sequence is CASSQDFGFWYNEQFF. CDR3 bases: TGCGCCAGCAGCCAAGATTTCGGGTTCTGGTACAATGAGCAGTTCTTC.

CDR3 amino acids: CASSNTGTGVETQYF. CDR3 bases: TGTGCCAGCAGCAACACCGGGACAGGAGTAGAGACCCAGTACTTC. The chain employs TRBV13 and TRBJ2-5, with TRBD1 matching 8 bases. This CDR3 has 15 residues. V dropped 5 bases and J dropped 4; count of bases not matched to a gene: 9. Germline loops: CDR1 PRHDT, CDR2 FYEKMQ (reference sequence). Together with reference TRBV13 and TRBJ2-5, the CDR3 gives the full variable domain: AAGVIQSPRHLIKEKRETATLKCYPIPRHDTVYWYQQGPGQDPQFLISFYEKMQSDKGSIPDRFSAQQFSDYHSELNMSSLELGDSALYFCASSNTGTGVETQYFGPGTRLLVL.

A single count supports this clone. Here the CDR3 DNA reads TGTGCCAGCAGTTTAGAGGAAATGACTGAAGCTTTCTTT. It translates to CASSLEEMTEAFF. V gene TRBV28 combines with J gene TRBJ1-1; D not resolved. CDR3 size: 13 residues. Germline V gene data show CDR1 as MDHEN and CDR2 as SYDVKM. Trimming shortened V by 2 bases and J by 5 bases, and 9 bases separated the two germline ends.

The rearrangement links TRBV6-5 to TRBJ1-1, with TRBD1 matching 11 bases. V was pared by 6 bases and J by 7 bases, with 10 bases of the junction left unmatched. The CDR3 is made up of 15 amino acids. Germline V gene data show CDR1 as MNHEY and CDR2 as SVGAGI. The CDR3 here is CASRRPGQGVLEAFF. The CDR3, as DNA: TGTGCCAGCAGGCGACCGGGACAGGGGGTTCTTGAAGCTTTCTTT.

The genes are TRBV7-2 and TRBJ2-7, with TRBD2 matching 10 bases. Germline V CDR1 and CDR2: SGHTA, FQGNSA. This CDR3 comprises 15 residues. V was clipped by 1 base and J by 6 bases; unmatched bases: 6. CDR3 region: CASSLVLAGASEQYF. The CDR3 nucleotides are TGTGCCAGCAGCTTAGTCCTAGCGGGGGCTTCCGAGCAGTACTTC.

The CDR3 bases are TGTGCCAGCAGTTACTCGAAGCTAGCGGCCTCCGAGCAGTACTTC. Translating gives CASSYSKLAASEQYF. The chain carries TRBV6-6 and TRBJ2-7, with 7 bases fitting TRBD2. CDR1 MNHNY and CDR2 SVGAGI come from the germline V gene (reference sequence). V trimming: 0 bases; J trimming: 6 bases; junction bases outside the gene matches: 8. This CDR3 comprises 15 residues.

The chain combines TRBV20-1 with TRBJ2-7; 7 positions agree with TRBD1. Germline V gene data show CDR1 as DFQATT and CDR2 as SNEGSKA (reference sequence). The CDR3 runs 9 residues. With V trimmed by 5 bases and J by 11 bases, 3 bases remained unmatched. The CDR3, as DNA: TGCAGTGCTGGGACAGAAAAGTACTTC. It is translated as CSAGTEKYF.

The J gene is TRBJ2-2, the V gene TRBV14; 9 positions agree with TRBD1. The germline V gene encodes CDR1 SGHDN and CDR2 FVKESK. The CDR3 is 18 residues long. J was trimmed by 1 base and V by 1 base; bases with no gene match: 7. CDR3 protein: CASSQAAPGQGNTGELFF. The CDR3 coding sequence is TGTGCCAGCAGCCAAGCTGCCCCGGGACAGGGGAACACCGGGGAGCTGTTTTTT.

The chain couples TRBV4-1 to TRBJ2-3; TRBD2 matches at 9 bases. Germline lookup yields CDR1 MGHRA and CDR2 YSYEKL. The CDR3 extends over 17 amino acids. V lost 0 bases to trimming and J lost 1 base; unmatched junction nucleotides: 5. CDR3 sequence reads: CASSQEAASGGTDTQYF. The CDR3 DNA sequence: TGCGCCAGCAGCCAAGAGGCGGCTAGCGGGGGCACAGATACGCAGTATTTT.

The rearrangement links TRBV6-4 to TRBJ1-6; D call uncertain. The V and J ends lost 4 bases and 7 bases respectively, with 2 bases between them. The CDR3 length is 11 residues. The germline CDR1 and CDR2 sequences are MRHNA and SNTAGT. The CDR3 loop reads CASSVNSPLHF. CDR3 nucleotides: TGTGCCAGCAGTGTAAATTCACCCCTCCACTTT.